This T cell receptor (beta chain) was obtained from a study of blood T cell repertoires in COVID-19. The CDR3 is 13 amino acids. Trimming cost V 6 bases and J 6 bases; bases outside gene matches: 5. From germline, CDR1 is MDHEN and CDR2 SYDVKM. This clone was recorded once. In the authors' workflow: Quantification of nucleated cells was approximated via reference gene primer amplification. TCRdb's copy holds only in-frame clones and misses some; the assay was immunoSEQ multiplex PCR. V and J calls plus clone size are reproduced from that table; the DNA served to infer D and trimming. The data hold about 87,000 clones, with over 70% observed a single time.

The sample was peripheral blood. This sequence originates from a woman aged 50 to 60 with acute or convalescent COVID-19. V and J are TRBV28 and TRBJ2-7, with 10 nucleotides matching TRBD1. In DNA, the CDR3 is TGTGCCAGCAGCTCCCGGGACAGGGGCGAGCAGTACTTC. Encoded protein: CASSSRDRGEQYF. The full variable domain, completed using reference TRBV28 and TRBJ2-7, is DVKVTQSSRYLVKRTGEKVFLECVQDMDHENMFWYRQDPGLGLRLIYFSYDVKMKEKGDIPEGYSVSREKKERFSLILESASTNQTSMYLCASSSRDRGEQYFGPGTRLTVT.